Each of the 7 T cell receptor beta chains below was sequenced from the same sample in a study of T-cell reconstitution after alpha-beta-depleted transplantation in children. Preparation of the TCRbeta library used unique molecular identifiers. TCRdb independently ran MiXCR on the PCR reads; one entry per CDR3 protein. The sample includes 200,000 to 250,000 distinct CDR3 sequences, 8% to 10% of them seen just once. Sample: PBMCs from the stem cell graft donor, taken from the stem cell graft. The receptor set was obtained from a human donor who donated a stem cell graft to a child with acute lymphoblastic leukemia.

The chain couples TRBV10-2 to TRBJ2-7; 10 bases are shared with TRBD1. The CDR3 consists of 13 residues. CDR1 is WSHSY and CDR2 is SAAADI in the germline V gene. Unmatched junction bases numbered 3, after V lost 5 bases and J lost 5 bases. CDR3 sequence (DNA): TGCGCCAGCAGTATGACAGGGGGCGACGAGCAGTACTTC. Its translation: CASSMTGGDEQYF.

This clonotype appeared a few times. V usage is TRBV5-1 and J usage is TRBJ2-1, with TRBD2 matching over 16 bases. The CDR3 runs to 15 residues. Germline values: CDR1 SGHRS, CDR2 YFSETQ. With V trimmed by 5 bases and J by 7 bases, 3 bases remained unmatched. CDR3 sequence reads: CASRGGLAGGNEQFF. The CDR3 DNA follows: TGCGCCAGCAGAGGGGGACTAGCGGGGGGGAATGAGCAGTTCTTC.

This clonotype was detected ten times or more. The rearrangement links TRBV11-2 to TRBJ1-6, with TRBD1 identical over 9 bases. Germline-derived CDR1 and CDR2 are SGHAT and FQNNGV. This CDR3 spans 16 amino acids. V shed 6 bases, J shed 7 bases, and the junction held 10 bases outside the gene matches. The CDR3 DNA reads as TGTGCCAGCAGTCAATCTACGGGGACAGGGAATTCACCCCTCCACTTT. Protein: CASSQSTGTGNSPLHF. The whole variable domain, remainder taken from reference TRBV11-2 and TRBJ1-6, is EAGVAQSPRYKIIEKRQSVAFWCNPISGHATLYWYQQILGQGPKLLIQFQNNGVVDDSQLPKDRFSAERLKGVDSTLKIQPAKLEDSAVYLCASSQSTGTGNSPLHFGNGTRLTVT.

This clonotype showed up many times. J is TRBJ1-5 and V is TRBV5-6; possible D gene TRBD1, 5 bases. CDR1 is SGHDT and CDR2 is YYEEEE in the germline V gene. The CDR3 runs 14 residues. Trimming pared 3 bases from V and 3 bases from J, leaving 10 bases between. The CDR3 bases are TGTGCCAGCAGCTCAGACAGACTCAATCAGCCCCAGCATTTT. Residues: CASSSDRLNQPQHF.

This clonotype was counted many times. This chain connects TRBV7-8 to TRBJ2-7; D is unresolved. V gave up 5 bases and J gave up 6 bases, with 11 bases separating them. The CDR3 length is 12 residues. The germline V gene has CDR1 SGHVS and CDR2 FQNEAQ. CDR3 sequence reads: CASSQSTREQYF. In DNA, the CDR3 is TGTGCCAGCAGCCAATCAACCCGCGAGCAGTACTTC.

This clonotype came up many times. The chain has TRBV20-1 and TRBJ1-1; TRBD1 matches 7 bases. V shed 1 base, J shed 6 bases, and the junction held 5 bases outside the gene matches. CDR1 and CDR2 from the germline V gene are DFQATT and SNEGSKA (reference sequence). CDR3 length equals 13 residues. The CDR3 bases are TGCAGTGCTAGAGTGAGACAGGGACCTGAAGCTTTCTTT. Translation gives CSARVRQGPEAFF.

This clonotype has a handful of counts. The chain combines TRBV5-1 with TRBJ2-1, with 12 positions matching TRBD2. CDR1 SGHRS and CDR2 YFSETQ come from the germline V gene. The V gene end was trimmed by 4 bases and the J gene end by 16 bases; junction bases not matched to a gene: 9. This CDR3 contains 13 residues. The CDR3 nucleotides are TGCGCCAGCAGCACCTCTAGCGGGGGGGGTTCTTTCTTC. Protein product: CASSTSSGGGSFF.